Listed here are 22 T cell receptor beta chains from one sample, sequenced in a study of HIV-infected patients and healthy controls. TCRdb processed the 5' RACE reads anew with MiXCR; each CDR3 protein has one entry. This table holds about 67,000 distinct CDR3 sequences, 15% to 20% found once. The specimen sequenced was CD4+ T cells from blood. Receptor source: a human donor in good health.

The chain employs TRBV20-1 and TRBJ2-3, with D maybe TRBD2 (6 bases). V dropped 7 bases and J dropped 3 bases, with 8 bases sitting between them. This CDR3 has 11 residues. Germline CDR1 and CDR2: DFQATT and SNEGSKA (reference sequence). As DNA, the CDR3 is TGCAGTGGGGGGGATACAGATACGCAGTATTTT. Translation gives CSGGDTDTQYF.

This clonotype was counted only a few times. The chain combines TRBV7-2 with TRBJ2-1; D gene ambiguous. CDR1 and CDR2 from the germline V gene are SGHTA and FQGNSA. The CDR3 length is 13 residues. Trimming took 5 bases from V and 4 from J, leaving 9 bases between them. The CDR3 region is CASSPIQYNEQFF. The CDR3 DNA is TGTGCCAGCAGCCCCATCCAATACAATGAGCAGTTCTTC. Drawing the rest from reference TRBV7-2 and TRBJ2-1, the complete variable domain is GAGVSQSPSNKVTEKGKDVELRCDPISGHTALYWYRQSLGQGLEFLIYFQGNSAPDKSGLPSDRFSAERTGGSVSTLTIQRTQQEDSAVYLCASSPIQYNEQFFGPGTRLTVL.

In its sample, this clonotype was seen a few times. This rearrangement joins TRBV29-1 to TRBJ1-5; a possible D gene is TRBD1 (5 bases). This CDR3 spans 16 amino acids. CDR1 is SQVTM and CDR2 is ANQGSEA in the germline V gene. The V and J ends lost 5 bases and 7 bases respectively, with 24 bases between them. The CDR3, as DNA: TGCAGCGTTCTTCTCCGGCAGGGAGGAATCAGGCAGCCCCAGCATTTT. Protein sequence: CSVLLRQGGIRQPQHF.

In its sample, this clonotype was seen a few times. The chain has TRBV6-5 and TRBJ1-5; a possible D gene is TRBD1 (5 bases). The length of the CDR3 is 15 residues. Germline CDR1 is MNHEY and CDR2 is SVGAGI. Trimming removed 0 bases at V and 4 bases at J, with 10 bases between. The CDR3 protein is CASSYSPGPNQPQHF. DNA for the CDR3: TGTGCCAGCAGTTACTCGCCGGGGCCGAATCAGCCCCAGCATTTT.

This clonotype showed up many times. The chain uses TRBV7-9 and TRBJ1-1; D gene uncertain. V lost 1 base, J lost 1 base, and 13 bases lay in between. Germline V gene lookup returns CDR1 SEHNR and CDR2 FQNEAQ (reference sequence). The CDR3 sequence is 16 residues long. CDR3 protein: CASSLVKGPSNTEAFF. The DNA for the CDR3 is TGTGCCAGCAGCTTAGTCAAAGGGCCATCGAACACTGAAGCTTTCTTT.

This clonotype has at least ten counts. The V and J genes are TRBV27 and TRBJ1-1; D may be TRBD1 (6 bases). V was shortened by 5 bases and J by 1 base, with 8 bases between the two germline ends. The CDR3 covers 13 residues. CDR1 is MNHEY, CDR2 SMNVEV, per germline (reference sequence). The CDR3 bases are TGTGCCAGCAGTCAGGACAGGAACACTGAAGCTTTCTTT. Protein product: CASSQDRNTEAFF.

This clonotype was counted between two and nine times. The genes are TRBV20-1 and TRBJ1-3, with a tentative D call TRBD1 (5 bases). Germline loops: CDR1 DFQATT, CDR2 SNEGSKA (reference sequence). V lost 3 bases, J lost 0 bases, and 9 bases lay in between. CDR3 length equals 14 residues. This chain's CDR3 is CSARGGNSGNTIYF. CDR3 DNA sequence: TGCAGTGCTAGGGGGGGGAACTCTGGAAACACCATATATTTT.

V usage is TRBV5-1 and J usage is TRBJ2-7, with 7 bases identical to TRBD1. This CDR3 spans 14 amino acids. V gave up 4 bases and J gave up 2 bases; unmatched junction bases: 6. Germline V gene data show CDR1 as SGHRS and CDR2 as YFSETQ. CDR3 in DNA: TGCGCCAGCAGCGCCGACAGGGCTGCCTACGAGCAGTACTTC. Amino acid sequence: CASSADRAAYEQYF.

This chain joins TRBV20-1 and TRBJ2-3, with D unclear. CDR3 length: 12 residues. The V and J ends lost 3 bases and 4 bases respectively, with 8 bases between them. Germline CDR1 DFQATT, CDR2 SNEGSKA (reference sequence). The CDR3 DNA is TGCAGTGCTAGTCAGGAGTCAGATACGCAGTATTTT. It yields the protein CSASQESDTQYF.

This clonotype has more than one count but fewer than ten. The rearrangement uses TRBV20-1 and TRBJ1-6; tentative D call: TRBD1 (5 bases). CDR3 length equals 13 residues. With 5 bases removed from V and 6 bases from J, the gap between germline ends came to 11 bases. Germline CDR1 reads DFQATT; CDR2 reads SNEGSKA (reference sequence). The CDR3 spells CSAQDTFNSPLHF. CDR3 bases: TGCAGTGCTCAGGACACCTTTAATTCACCCCTCCACTTT.

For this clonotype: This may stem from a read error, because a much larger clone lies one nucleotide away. In nucleotides, the CDR3 is TGTGCCAGAGCTCAGGCCGGCTCCTACGAGCAGTACTTC. Its protein product is CARAQAGSYEQYF. The rearrangement uses TRBV7-2 and TRBJ2-7; D gene uncertain. Looked up from germline, CDR1 is SGHTA and CDR2 is FQGNSA. This CDR3 is 13 amino acids long. V lost 9 bases and J 0 bases, leaving 12 bases between the germline ends.

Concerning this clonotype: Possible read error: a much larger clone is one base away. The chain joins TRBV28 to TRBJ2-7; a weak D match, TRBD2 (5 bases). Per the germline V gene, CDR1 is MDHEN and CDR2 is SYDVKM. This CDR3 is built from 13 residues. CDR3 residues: CASSPPAAEKRHF. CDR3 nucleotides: TGTGCCAGCAGCCCCCCGGCAGCGGAGAAGAGGCACTTC.

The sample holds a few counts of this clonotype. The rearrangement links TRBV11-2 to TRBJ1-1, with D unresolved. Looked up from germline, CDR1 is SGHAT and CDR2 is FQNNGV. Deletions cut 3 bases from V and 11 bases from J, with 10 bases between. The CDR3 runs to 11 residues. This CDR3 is CASSFSRRAFF. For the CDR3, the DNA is TGTGCCAGCAGCTTCTCGCGGCGGGCTTTCTTT.

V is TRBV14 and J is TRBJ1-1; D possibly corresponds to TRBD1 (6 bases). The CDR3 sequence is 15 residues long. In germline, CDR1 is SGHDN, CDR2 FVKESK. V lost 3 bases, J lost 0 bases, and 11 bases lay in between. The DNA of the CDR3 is TGTGCCAGCAGCCACCCACAGGGCCTGAACACTGAAGCTTTCTTT. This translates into CASSHPQGLNTEAFF.

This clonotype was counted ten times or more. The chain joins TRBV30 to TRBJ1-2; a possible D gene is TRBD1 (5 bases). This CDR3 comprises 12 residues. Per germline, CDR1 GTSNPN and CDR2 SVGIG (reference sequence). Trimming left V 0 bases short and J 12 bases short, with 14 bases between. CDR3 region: CAWSVTGTVDTF. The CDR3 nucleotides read TGTGCCTGGAGTGTAACGGGGACCGTCGACACCTTC.

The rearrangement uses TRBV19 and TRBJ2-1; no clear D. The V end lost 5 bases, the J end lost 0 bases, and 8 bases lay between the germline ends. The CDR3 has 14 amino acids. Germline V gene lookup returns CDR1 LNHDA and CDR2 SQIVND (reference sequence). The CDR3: CASSGPSSYNEQFF. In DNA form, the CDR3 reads TGTGCCAGTAGTGGCCCTAGCTCCTACAATGAGCAGTTCTTC. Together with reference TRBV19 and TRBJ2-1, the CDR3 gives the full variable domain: DGGITQSPKYLFRKEGQNVTLSCEQNLNHDAMYWYRQDPGQGLRLIYYSQIVNDFQKGDIAEGYSVSREKKESFPLTVTSAQKNPTAFYLCASSGPSSYNEQFFGPGTRLTVL.

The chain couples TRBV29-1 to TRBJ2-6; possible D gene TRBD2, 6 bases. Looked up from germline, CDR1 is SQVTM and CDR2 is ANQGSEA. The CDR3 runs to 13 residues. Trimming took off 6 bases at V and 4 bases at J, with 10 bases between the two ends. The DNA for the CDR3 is TGCAGCGTGGGCGGGGCCGGGGCCAACGTCCTGACTTTC. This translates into CSVGGAGANVLTF. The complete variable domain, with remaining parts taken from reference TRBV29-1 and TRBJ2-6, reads SAVISQKPSRDICQRGTSLTIQCQVDSQVTMMFWYRQQPGQSLTLIATANQGSEATYESGFVIDKFPISRPNLTFSTLTVSNMSPEDSSIYLCSVGGAGANVLTFGAGSRLTVL.

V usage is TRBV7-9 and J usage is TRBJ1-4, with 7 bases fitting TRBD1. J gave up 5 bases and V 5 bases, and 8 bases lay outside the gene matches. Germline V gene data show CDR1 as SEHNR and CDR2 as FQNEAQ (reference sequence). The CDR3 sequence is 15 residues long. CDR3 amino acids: CASSRGGTANEKLFF. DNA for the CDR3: TGTGCCAGCAGCCGGGGAGGGACAGCAAATGAAAAACTGTTTTTT.

The CDR3 loop reads CSARASSEQYF. The CDR3 DNA sequence: TGCAGTGCTAGAGCGTCTAGCGAGCAGTACTTC. The rearrangement uses TRBV20-1 and TRBJ2-7; D gene unclear. Trimming cost V 1 base and J 6 bases, with 7 bases left between them. The CDR3 covers 11 residues. Germline values: CDR1 DFQATT, CDR2 SNEGSKA (reference sequence).

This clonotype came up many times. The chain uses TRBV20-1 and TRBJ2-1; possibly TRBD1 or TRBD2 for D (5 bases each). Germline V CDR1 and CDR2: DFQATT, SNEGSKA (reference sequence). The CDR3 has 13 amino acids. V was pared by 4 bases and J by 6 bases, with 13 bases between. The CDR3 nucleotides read TGCAGTGCTAAATCGGGGCTAATCAATGAGCAGTTCTTC. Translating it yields CSAKSGLINEQFF.

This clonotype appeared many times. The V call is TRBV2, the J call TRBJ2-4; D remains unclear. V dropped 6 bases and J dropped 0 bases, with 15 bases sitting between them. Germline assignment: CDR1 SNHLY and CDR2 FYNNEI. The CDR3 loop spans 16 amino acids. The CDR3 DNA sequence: TGTGCCAGCAGCCCAGCGCCGTACCTAGCCAAAAACATTCAGTACTTC. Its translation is CASSPAPYLAKNIQYF.

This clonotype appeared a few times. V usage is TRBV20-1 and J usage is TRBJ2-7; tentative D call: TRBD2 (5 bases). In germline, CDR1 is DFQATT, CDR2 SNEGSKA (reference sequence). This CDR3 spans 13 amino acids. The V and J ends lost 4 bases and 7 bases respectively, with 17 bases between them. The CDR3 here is CSAKWRTSGEQYF. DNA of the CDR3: TGCAGTGCTAAGTGGCGGACTTCTGGGGAGCAGTACTTC.